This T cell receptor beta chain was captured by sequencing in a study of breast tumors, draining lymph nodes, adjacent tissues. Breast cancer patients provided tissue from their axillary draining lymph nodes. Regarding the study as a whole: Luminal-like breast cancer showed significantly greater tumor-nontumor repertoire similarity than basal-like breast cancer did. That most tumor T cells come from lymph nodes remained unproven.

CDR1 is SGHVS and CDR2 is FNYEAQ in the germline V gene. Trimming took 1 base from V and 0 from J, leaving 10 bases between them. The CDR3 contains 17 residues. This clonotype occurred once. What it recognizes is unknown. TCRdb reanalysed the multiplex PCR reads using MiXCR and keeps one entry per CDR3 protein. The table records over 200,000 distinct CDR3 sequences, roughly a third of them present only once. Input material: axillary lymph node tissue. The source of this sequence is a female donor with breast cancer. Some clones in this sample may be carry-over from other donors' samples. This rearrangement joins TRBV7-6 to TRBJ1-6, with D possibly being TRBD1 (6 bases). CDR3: CASSLVQGSSYNSPLHF. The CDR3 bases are TGTGCCAGCAGCTTAGTGCAGGGGAGCTCCTATAATTCACCCCTCCACTTT.